The following is a T cell receptor (beta chain) sequence with its context. The target antigen is unknown. TCRdb passed the 5' RACE reads through MiXCR, listing each CDR3 protein once. The table shows roughly 250,000 distinct CDR3 sequences, with roughly a sixth occurring only once. This sample was taken from a study of T-cell memory formation after mild COVID-19. Study at large: Clustering of TCRs was largely donor specific.

V lost 2 bases and J lost 2, with 12 bases in between. CDR3 size: 15 residues. Germline-derived CDR1 and CDR2 are MNHEY and SVGAGI. Regarding the study as a whole: Shrinking CD4+ clones resided mostly in CM and EM, and CD8+ ones in EMRA. Researchers found some responding clones in pre-infection memory, a sign that cross-reactive memory joined.

The V and J genes are TRBV6-5 and TRBJ1-2, with D hard to call. The TCR was taken from a man aged 18 to 30 who had mild COVID-19 (a few samples of this study predate the infection). Cell type and time point are not known. The sequencing sample was made of PBMCs or a T cell subset sorted from them (not recorded which). For the CDR3, the DNA is TGTGCCAGCAGTTACGTGGACCGCCGGAACTATGGCTACACCTTC. It translates to CASSYVDRRNYGYTF.